This T cell receptor beta chain was profiled in a study of blood T cell repertoires in COVID-19. Study-wide background: The samples span acute and convalescent COVID-19 from the United States, Italy and Spain. PBMCs, B-cell-depleted T cells, or T cells were the source of the cDNA or gDNA that made up the material.

In this sample, this clone turned up a few times. As handled by the study authors: Estimated nucleated cell counts came from reference gene primer amplification. Measured with immunoSEQ multiplex PCR; TCRdb has only the in-frame clones, and not every one. Clone size and V and J calls were adopted from that table, with D and trimming inferred from the DNA. The data hold roughly 73,000 clones, with roughly four fifths observed a single time. Germline V gene sequence: CDR1 GTSNPN, CDR2 SVGIG (reference sequence). CDR3 length equals 12 residues. V gave up 3 bases and J gave up 2 bases; unmatched junction bases: 0.

This receptor was taken from a woman aged 60-75 years with acute or convalescent COVID-19. V gene TRBV30 combines with J gene TRBJ1-2; 7 nucleotides agree with TRBD1. The sequencing input was peripheral blood. The CDR3 here is CAWSRGNYGYTF. For the CDR3, the DNA is TGTGCCTGGAGCAGGGGGAACTATGGCTACACCTTC.